This T cell receptor (beta chain) was sequenced during a study of shared clonotypes between healthy human individuals. Evenly divided among several immunoSEQ plates was the genomic DNA of each subset. Using immunoSEQ multiplex PCR, the repertoire was profiled, and TCRdb retains in-frame clones only, with some absent. The table records roughly 200,000 clones, 66% of them present only once. V was pared by 6 bases and J by 3 bases, with 13 bases of the junction left unmatched. CDR3 length: 17 residues. The germline V gene encodes CDR1 KGHSH and CDR2 LQKENI. This clone was seen a few times. Sequenced material: memory CD4+ T cells sorted from blood. Sample subset: CD45RA-negative fraction. This receptor was taken from a man aged 30-40 years in good health. The chain links TRBV18 to TRBJ2-1, with 8 bases fitting TRBD2. CDR3 DNA sequence: TGTGCCAGCTCCGCCGGGTTAGCGGGGTCACACTACAATGAGCAGTTCTTC. This sequence encodes CASSAGLAGSHYNEQFF. The full variable domain, completed using reference TRBV18 and TRBJ2-1, is NAGVMQNPRHLVRRRGQEARLRCSPMKGHSHVYWYRQLPEEGLKFMVYLQKENIIDESGMPKERFSAEFPKEGPSILRIQQVVRGDSAAYFCASSAGLAGSHYNEQFFGPGTRLTVL.